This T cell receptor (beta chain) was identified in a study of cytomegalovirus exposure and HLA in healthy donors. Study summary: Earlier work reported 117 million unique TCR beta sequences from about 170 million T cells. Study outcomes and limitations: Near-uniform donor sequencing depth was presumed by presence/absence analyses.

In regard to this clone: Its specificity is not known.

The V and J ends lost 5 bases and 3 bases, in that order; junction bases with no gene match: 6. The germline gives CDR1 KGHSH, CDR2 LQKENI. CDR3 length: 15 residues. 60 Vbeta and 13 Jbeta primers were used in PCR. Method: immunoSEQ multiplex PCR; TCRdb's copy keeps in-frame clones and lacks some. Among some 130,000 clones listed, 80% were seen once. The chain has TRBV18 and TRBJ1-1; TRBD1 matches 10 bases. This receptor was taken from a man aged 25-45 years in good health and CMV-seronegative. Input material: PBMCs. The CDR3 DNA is TGTGCCAGCTCAAGCCTGACAGGGGGCTACACTGAAGCTTTCTTT. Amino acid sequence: CASSSLTGGYTEAFF.